The entry that follows covers one T cell receptor beta chain sequence. Its binding antigen is unknown. Base-call qualities are not available, and no considerably larger clone is one nucleotide away. The data were obtained in a study of blood T cell repertoires in COVID-19 (dated by TCRdb to about 2020). General notes on the study: Samples from collaborators originated in the United States, Italy and Spain and spanned both the acute and convalescent phases of COVID-19. The prospective study material was composed of cDNA or gDNA derived from T cells, B-cell-depleted T cells, or PBMCs. Subjects who had been exposed to COVID-19, were actively infected with it, or had recovered from it provided the deeply sampled blood TCRbeta repertoires that made up the dataset. A freely available public database, intended as a resource for researchers studying the immune response to SARS-CoV-2, is where the repertoires were released. The samples were drawn from the first 160 participants of the ongoing ImmuneRACE study and from 1,200 or so subjects provided by 6 global collaborators. Nearly every sample came with metadata listing a de-identified subject ID, COVID-19 status, age in years and sex. Where available, HLA class I and class II types were taken from metadata supplied by the sample provider and were not determined by assay-based typing.

Collaborating institutions collected whole blood in K2EDTA tubes following their own protocols. For TCRbeta analysis, collaborator samples were shipped as frozen whole blood, as isolated PBMCs, or as DNA extracted from either sample type. CDR1 and CDR2 were assigned from the germline V gene as SGHTA and FQGNSA. Deletion took 5 bases off V and 4 bases off J, with a span of 12 bases between the germline ends. Counted from cysteine to phenylalanine, this CDR3 has 14 amino acids. Of all the DNA, just the CDR3 is kept, 42 bases in frame from base 1. TCRbeta CDR3 regions were amplified from genomic DNA using the immunoSEQ Assay, a bias-controlled multiplex PCR. In the original analysis: The number of nucleated cells in each sample was estimated from the amplification of reference gene primers within the assay. To quantify the absolute abundance of each unique TCRbeta CDR3 rearrangement, sequence reads were collapsed and filtered. For each sample, productive Simpson clonality was calculated by taking the square root of Simpson's diversity index across productive rearrangements. The table was pulled from immuneACCESS by TCRdb, which kept in-frame rearrangements only. Such tables lose some clones; where checked, under half of the loss comes from unresolved V genes, and the rest has no known cause. The V and J calls and clone size are taken from that table; D and trimming were inferred from the DNA. The table for this sample lists 120,000 or so clones; nearly 90% of them were counted only once. Roughly 1.2% of the sample is held by the ten biggest clonotypes.

Broad study findings and their caveats: The amount of clinical and demographic metadata varied by source and participant and was provided uncurated.

Recombination linked TRBV7-2 to TRBJ1-5; there is no confident call for the D gene. This clonotype was obtained from a woman older than 75 with acute or convalescent COVID-19. The source material was peripheral blood. CDR3 protein: CASSRGTTNQPQHF. The sequenced DNA: TGTGCCAGCAGCCGGGGAACAACAAATCAGCCCCAGCATTTT.